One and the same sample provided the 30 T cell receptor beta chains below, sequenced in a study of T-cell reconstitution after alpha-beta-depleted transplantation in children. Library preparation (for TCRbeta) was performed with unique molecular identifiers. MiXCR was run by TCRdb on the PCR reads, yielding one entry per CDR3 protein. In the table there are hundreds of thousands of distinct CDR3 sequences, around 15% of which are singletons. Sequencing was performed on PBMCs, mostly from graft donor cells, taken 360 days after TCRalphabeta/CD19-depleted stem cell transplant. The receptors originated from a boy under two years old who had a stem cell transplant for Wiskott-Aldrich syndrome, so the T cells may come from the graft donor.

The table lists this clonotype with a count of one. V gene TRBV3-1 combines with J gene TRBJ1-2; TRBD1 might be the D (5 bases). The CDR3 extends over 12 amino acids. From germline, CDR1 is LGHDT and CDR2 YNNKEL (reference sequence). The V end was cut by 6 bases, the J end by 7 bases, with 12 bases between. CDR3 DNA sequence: TGTGCCAGCAGAAGGGGCGACAGTGGCTACACCTTC. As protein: CASRRGDSGYTF.

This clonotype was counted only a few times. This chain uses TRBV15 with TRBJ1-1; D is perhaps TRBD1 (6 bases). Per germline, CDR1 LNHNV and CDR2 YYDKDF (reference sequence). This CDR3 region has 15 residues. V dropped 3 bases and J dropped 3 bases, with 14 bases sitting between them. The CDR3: CATSSKLGGYTEAFF. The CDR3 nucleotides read TGTGCCACCAGCAGCAAATTGGGGGGCTACACTGAAGCTTTCTTT.

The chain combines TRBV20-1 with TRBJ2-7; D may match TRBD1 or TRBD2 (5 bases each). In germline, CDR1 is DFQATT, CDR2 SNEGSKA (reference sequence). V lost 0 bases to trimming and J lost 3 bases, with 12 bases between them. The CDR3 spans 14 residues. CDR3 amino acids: CSARDGGRIYEQYF. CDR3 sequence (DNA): TGCAGTGCTAGAGATGGGGGAAGGATCTACGAGCAGTACTTC.

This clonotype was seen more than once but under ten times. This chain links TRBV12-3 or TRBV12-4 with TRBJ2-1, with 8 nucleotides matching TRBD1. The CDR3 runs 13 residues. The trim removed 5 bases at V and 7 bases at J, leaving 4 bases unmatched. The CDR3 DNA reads TGTGCCAGCAGTCGGACAGGGACGAATGAGCAGTTCTTC. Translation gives CASSRTGTNEQFF.

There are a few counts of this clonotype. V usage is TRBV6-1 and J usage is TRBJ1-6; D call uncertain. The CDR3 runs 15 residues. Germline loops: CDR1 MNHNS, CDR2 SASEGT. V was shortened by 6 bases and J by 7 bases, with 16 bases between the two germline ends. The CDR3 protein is CASRPPRVENSPLHF. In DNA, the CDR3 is TGTGCCAGCAGGCCACCGAGGGTTGAGAATTCACCCCTCCACTTT.

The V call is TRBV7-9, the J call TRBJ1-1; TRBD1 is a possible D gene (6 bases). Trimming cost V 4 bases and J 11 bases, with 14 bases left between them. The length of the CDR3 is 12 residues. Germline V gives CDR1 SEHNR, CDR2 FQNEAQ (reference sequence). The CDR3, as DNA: TGTGCCAGCAGCTCAGACAGGTTTGGGGCTTTCTTT. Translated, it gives CASSSDRFGAFF.

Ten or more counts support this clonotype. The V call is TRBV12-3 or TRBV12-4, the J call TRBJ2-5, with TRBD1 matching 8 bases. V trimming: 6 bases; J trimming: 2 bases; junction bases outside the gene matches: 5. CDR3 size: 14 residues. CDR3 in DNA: TGTGCCAGCAGCTTGCGGACAGGGCAAGAGACCCAGTACTTC. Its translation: CASSLRTGQETQYF.

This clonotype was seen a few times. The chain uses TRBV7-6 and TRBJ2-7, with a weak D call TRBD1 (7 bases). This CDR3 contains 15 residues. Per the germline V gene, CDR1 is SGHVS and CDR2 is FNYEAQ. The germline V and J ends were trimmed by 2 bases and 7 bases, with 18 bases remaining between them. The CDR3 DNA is TGTGCCAGCAGCTTATCAGGGGGGCCGGTGGGTGAGCAGTACTTC. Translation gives CASSLSGGPVGEQYF.

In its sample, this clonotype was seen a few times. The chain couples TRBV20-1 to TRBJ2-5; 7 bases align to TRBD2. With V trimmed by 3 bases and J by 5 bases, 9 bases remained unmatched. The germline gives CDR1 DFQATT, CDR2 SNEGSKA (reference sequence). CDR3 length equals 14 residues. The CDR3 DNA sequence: TGCAGTGCTAGTAAGGGACTACCGGGGGAGACCCAGTACTTC. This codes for CSASKGLPGETQYF.

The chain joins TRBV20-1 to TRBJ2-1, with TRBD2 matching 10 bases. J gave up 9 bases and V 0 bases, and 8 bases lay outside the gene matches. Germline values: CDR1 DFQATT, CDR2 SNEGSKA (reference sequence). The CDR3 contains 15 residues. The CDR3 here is CSARDFTSGVGEQFF. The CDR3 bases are TGCAGTGCTAGAGATTTTACTAGCGGGGTAGGTGAGCAGTTCTTC.

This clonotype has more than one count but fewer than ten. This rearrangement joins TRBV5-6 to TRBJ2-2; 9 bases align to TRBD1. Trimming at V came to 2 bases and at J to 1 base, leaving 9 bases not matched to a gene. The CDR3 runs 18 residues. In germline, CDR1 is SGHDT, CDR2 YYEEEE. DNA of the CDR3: TGTGCCAGCAGCTTACCCCTTACGGGACAGGGGAACACCGGGGAGCTGTTTTTT. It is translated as CASSLPLTGQGNTGELFF. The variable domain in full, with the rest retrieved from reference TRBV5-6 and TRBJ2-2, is DAGVTQSPTHLIKTRGQQVTLRCSPKSGHDTVSWYQQALGQGPQFIFQYYEEEERQRGNFPDRFSGHQFPNYSSELNVNALLLGDSALYLCASSLPLTGQGNTGELFFGEGSRLTVL.

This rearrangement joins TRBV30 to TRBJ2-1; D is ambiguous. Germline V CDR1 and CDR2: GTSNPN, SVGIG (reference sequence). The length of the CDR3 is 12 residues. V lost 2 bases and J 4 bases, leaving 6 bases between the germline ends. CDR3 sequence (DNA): TGTGCCTGGAGTTTAACTTACAATGAGCAGTTCTTC. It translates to CAWSLTYNEQFF.

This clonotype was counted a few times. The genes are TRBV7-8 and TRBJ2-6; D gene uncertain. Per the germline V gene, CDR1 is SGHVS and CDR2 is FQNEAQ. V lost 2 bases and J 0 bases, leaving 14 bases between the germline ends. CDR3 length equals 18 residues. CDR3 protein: CASSLIFRPLSGANVLTF. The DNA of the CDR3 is TGTGCCAGCAGCTTAATCTTTAGGCCACTCTCTGGGGCCAACGTCCTGACTTTC. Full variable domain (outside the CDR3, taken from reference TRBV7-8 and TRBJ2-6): GAGVSQSPRYKVAKRGQDVALRCDPISGHVSLFWYQQALGQGPEFLTYFQNEAQLDKSGLPSDRFFAERPEGSVSTLKIQRTQQEDSAVYLCASSLIFRPLSGANVLTFGAGSRLTVL.

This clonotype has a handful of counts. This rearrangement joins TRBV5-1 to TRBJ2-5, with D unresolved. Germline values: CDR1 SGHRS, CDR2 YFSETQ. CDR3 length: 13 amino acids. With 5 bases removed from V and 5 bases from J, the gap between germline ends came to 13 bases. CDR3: CASSDSNAETQYF. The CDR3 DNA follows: TGCGCCAGCAGTGATAGTAACGCGGAGACCCAGTACTTC.

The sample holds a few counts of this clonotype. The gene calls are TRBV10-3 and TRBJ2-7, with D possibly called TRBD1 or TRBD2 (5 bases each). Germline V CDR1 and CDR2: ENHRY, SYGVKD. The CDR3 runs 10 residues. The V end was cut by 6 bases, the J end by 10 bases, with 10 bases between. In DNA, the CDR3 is TGTGCCATCAGCCGGGACGGTCAGTACTTC. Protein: CAISRDGQYF.

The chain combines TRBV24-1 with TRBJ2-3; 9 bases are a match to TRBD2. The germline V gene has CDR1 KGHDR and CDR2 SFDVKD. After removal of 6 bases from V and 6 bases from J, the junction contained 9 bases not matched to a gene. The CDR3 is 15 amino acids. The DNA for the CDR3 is TGTGCCACCAGTCTCGCGGGAGGGCCGGGGGATACGCAGTATTTT. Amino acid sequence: CATSLAGGPGDTQYF.

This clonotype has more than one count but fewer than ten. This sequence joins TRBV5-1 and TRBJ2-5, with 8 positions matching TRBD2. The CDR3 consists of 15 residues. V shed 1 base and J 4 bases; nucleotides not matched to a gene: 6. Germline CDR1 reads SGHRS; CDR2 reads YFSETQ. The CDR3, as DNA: TGCGCCAGCAGCTTGCTCGGGCTAGCGGGAGAGACCCAGTACTTC. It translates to CASSLLGLAGETQYF.

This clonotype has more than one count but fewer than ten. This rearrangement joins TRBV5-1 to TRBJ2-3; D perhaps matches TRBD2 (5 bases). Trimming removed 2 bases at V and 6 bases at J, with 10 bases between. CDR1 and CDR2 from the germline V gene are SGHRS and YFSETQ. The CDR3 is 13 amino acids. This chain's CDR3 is CASSFEGRDTQYF. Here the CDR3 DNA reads TGCGCCAGCAGCTTTGAGGGTCGCGATACGCAGTATTTT.

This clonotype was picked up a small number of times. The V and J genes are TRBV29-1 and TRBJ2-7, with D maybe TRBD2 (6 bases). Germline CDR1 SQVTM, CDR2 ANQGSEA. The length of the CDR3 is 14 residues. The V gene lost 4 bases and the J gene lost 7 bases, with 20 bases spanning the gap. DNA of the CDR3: TGCAGCGTTGCCCCCGGGACTTCGGGGTGGGAGCAGTACTTC. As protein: CSVAPGTSGWEQYF.

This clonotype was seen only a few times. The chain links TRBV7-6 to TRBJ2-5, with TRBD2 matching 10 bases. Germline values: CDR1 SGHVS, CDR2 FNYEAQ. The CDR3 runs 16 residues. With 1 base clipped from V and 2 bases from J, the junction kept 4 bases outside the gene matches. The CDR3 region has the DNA TGTGCCAGCAGCTTAGGAGGGACTAGCGTGCAAGAGACCCAGTACTTC. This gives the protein CASSLGGTSVQETQYF.

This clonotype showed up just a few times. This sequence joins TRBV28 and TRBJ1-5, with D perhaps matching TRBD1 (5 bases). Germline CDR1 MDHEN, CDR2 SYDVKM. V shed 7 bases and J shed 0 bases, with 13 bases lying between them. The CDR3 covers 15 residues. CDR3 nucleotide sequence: TGTGCCAGCACCCACAGGCAGTATAGCAATCAGCCCCAGCATTTT. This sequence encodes CASTHRQYSNQPQHF. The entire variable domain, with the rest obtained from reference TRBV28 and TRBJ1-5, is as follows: DVKVTQSSRYLVKRTGEKVFLECVQDMDHENMFWYRQDPGLGLRLIYFSYDVKMKEKGDIPEGYSVSREKKERFSLILESASTNQTSMYLCASTHRQYSNQPQHFGDGTRLSIL.

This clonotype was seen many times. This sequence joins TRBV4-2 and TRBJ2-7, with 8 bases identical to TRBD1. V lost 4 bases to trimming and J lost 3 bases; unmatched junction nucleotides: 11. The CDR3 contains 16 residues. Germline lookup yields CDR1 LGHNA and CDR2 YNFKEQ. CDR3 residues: CASSPALGQALYEQYF. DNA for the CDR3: TGTGCCAGCAGCCCTGCCTTGGGACAGGCCCTCTACGAGCAGTACTTC.

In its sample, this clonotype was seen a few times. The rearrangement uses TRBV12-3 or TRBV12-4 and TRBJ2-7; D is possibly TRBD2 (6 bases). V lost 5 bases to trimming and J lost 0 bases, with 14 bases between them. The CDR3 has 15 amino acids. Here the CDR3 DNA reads TGTGCCAGCAGTGCGGGACCCGAAAGCTCCTACGAGCAGTACTTC. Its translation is CASSAGPESSYEQYF.

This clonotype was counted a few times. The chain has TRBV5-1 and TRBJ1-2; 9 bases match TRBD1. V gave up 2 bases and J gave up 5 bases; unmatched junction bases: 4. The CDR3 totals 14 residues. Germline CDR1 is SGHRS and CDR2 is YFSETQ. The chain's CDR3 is CASSLSGTGYGYTF. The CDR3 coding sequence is TGCGCCAGCAGCTTATCCGGGACAGGGTATGGCTACACCTTC.

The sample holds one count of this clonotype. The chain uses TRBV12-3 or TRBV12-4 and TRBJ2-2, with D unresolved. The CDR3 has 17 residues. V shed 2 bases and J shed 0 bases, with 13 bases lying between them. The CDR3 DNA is TGTGCCAGCAGTTTATCCCCGACCTCCGCGAACACCGGGGAGCTGTTTTTT. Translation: CASSLSPTSANTGELFF.

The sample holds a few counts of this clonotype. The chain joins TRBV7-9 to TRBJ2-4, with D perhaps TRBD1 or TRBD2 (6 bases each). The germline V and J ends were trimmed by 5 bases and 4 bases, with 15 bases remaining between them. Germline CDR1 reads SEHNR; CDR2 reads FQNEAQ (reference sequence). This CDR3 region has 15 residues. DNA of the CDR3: TGTGCCAGCAGCCCTCTGGGGGGCAGTAAAAACATTCAGTACTTC. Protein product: CASSPLGGSKNIQYF.

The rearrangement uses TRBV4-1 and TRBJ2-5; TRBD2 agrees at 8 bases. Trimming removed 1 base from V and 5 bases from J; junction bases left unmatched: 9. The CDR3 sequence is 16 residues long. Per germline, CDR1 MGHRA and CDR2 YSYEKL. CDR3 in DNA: TGCGCCAGCAGCCAAGGGAAAGCGGGAGACAGGGAGACCCAGTACTTC. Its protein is CASSQGKAGDRETQYF.

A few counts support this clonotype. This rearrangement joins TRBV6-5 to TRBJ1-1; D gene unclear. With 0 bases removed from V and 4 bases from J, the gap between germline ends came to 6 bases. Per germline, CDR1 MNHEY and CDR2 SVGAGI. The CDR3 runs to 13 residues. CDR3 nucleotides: TGTGCCAGCAGTTACTCGAATCCCACTGAAGCTTTCTTT. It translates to CASSYSNPTEAFF.

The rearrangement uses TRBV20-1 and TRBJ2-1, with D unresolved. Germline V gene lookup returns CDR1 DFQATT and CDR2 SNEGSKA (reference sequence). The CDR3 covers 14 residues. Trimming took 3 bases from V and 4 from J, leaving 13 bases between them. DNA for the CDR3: TGCAGTGCTAGCCGTTCGCTCTCTTACAATGAGCAGTTCTTC. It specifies CSASRSLSYNEQFF.

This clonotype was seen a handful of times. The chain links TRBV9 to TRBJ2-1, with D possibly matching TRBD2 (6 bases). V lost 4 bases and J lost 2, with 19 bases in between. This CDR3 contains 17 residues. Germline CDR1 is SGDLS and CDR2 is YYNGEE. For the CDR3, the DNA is TGTGCCAGCAGCCCGAAATTACGAGCGGGTCCCTACAATGAGCAGTTCTTC. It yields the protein CASSPKLRAGPYNEQFF.